The 20 T cell receptor beta chains in this list originate from one sample, sequenced in a study of T-cell memory formation after mild COVID-19. From the 5' RACE reads, TCRdb called clonotypes with MiXCR, one entry per CDR3 protein. The sample has about 200,000 distinct CDR3 sequences; over 9% are singletons. Specimen: PBMCs or a T cell subset sorted from them (not recorded which). These receptors originate from a man younger than 30 who had mild COVID-19 (a few samples of this study predate the infection). Cell type and time point are not known.

This clonotype was detected a few times. The rearrangement uses TRBV15 and TRBJ1-5; D may be TRBD1 (5 bases). V was pared by 5 bases and J by 2 bases, with 16 bases between. Germline CDR1 reads LNHNV; CDR2 reads YYDKDF (reference sequence). The CDR3 loop spans 16 amino acids. The CDR3 reads CATSGGEQGGNQPQHF. CDR3 coding DNA: TGTGCCACCAGCGGGGGGGAGCAGGGTGGCAATCAGCCCCAGCATTTT.

In this sample, this clonotype turned up many times. The chain links TRBV5-1 to TRBJ2-3, with a possible D match to TRBD2 (6 bases). Looked up from germline, CDR1 is SGHRS and CDR2 is YFSETQ. The CDR3 sequence is 17 residues long. V lost 4 bases to trimming and J lost 0 bases, with 18 bases between them. The DNA of the CDR3 is TGCGCCAGCAGCGAGGGGCCAAGGCGGGGTAGCACAGATACGCAGTATTTT. Translating gives CASSEGPRRGSTDTQYF.

This clonotype was observed a handful of times. The rearrangement uses TRBV7-3 and TRBJ2-5; D tentatively fits TRBD1 or TRBD2 (6 bases each). The CDR3 sequence is 17 residues long. From germline, CDR1 is SGHTA and CDR2 FQGTGA. Trimming cost V 3 bases and J 1 base, with 18 bases left between them. CDR3 sequence: CASSFSSRGGSQETQYF. The CDR3 nucleotides read TGTGCCAGCAGCTTCTCCTCAAGAGGGGGGTCCCAAGAGACCCAGTACTTC.

A few counts support this clonotype. The CDR3 DNA reads as TGTGCTAGTGCCCTGTGGGGGAGGGCTGAGATAAACACTGAAGCTTTCTTT. It encodes CASALWGRAEINTEAFF. The chain couples TRBV12-5 to TRBJ1-1; tentatively, D is TRBD1 (5 bases). The germline CDR1 and CDR2 sequences are LGHNT and FRNRAP. V was shortened by 7 bases and J by 2 bases, with 23 bases between the two germline ends. The CDR3 is 17 amino acids.

This clonotype has just a few counts. The J gene is TRBJ2-6, the V gene TRBV7-6; D unresolved. V dropped 2 bases and J dropped 0 bases, with 8 bases sitting between them. Looked up from germline, CDR1 is SGHVS and CDR2 is FNYEAQ. This CDR3 has 16 residues. CDR3 sequence: CASSLRPSSGANVLTF. Written as DNA, the CDR3 is TGTGCCAGCAGCTTAAGGCCCAGCTCTGGGGCCAACGTCCTGACTTTC.

This clonotype was observed many times. The rearrangement uses TRBV12-3 or TRBV12-4 and TRBJ2-7, with D hard to call. The CDR3 covers 12 residues. V was clipped by 6 bases and J by 2 bases, with 8 bases between them. The CDR3 DNA reads TGTGCCAGCAGCACTCACCCCTACGAGCAGTACTTC. Translated, it gives CASSTHPYEQYF.

The V call is TRBV2, the J call TRBJ2-3; no firm D call. Per germline, CDR1 SNHLY and CDR2 FYNNEI. The CDR3 is 15 amino acids. V dropped 2 bases and J dropped 0 bases, with 9 bases sitting between them. The CDR3 sequence: CASSENGLSTDTQYF. CDR3 coding DNA: TGTGCCAGCAGTGAAAACGGCCTTAGCACAGATACGCAGTATTTT.

This clonotype has a count of ten or more. The CDR3 spells CASSPRTGGYGYTF. Written as DNA, the CDR3 is TGTGCCAGCTCACCACGGACAGGGGGCTATGGCTACACCTTC. The chain recombines TRBV18 with TRBJ1-2; TRBD1 agrees at 10 bases. Looked up from germline, CDR1 is KGHSH and CDR2 is LQKENI. V was clipped by 1 base and J by 4 bases; unmatched bases: 0. The CDR3 length is 14 residues.

This clonotype was recorded a few times. The chain links TRBV6-2 or TRBV6-3 to TRBJ1-6, with D hard to call. Per germline, CDR1 MNHEY and CDR2 SVGEGT. V was trimmed by 8 bases and J by 5 bases, leaving 10 bases between them. The CDR3 loop spans 13 amino acids. CDR3 protein: CASVREHNSPLHF. In nucleotides, the CDR3 is TGTGCCAGCGTCCGGGAGCATAATTCACCCCTCCACTTT.

This clonotype was recorded a few times. J is TRBJ2-3 and V is TRBV4-1, with no clear D. Trimming stripped 3 bases from V and 7 bases from J, with 11 bases between. The length of the CDR3 is 13 residues. Germline lookup yields CDR1 MGHRA and CDR2 YSYEKL. CDR3 protein: CASSHPRTYTQYF. The CDR3 DNA reads as TGCGCCAGCAGCCATCCCCGGACCTATACGCAGTATTTT.

The chain joins TRBV7-3 to TRBJ2-1; 7 bases line up with TRBD1. The CDR3 is made up of 17 amino acids. With 6 bases clipped from V and 8 bases from J, the junction kept 19 bases outside the gene matches. Germline V gene data show CDR1 as SGHTA and CDR2 as FQGTGA. CDR3 protein: CASRGPSWTGQWDEQFF. CDR3 bases: TGTGCCAGCAGGGGACCGAGCTGGACAGGCCAGTGGGATGAGCAGTTCTTC.

The chain carries TRBV2 and TRBJ2-1, with TRBD1 identical over 8 bases. The CDR3 extends over 15 amino acids. Germline assignment: CDR1 SNHLY and CDR2 FYNNEI. The trim removed 3 bases at V and 9 bases at J, leaving 10 bases unmatched. The CDR3 DNA reads as TGTGCCAGCAGTGATGGTCAGGGGGCTTCCGCTGAGCAGTTCTTC. Translation: CASSDGQGASAEQFF.

This clonotype was counted a few times. The V call is TRBV3-1, the J call TRBJ1-5; TRBD1 might be the D (5 bases). Germline CDR1 and CDR2: LGHDT and YNNKEL (reference sequence). The CDR3 consists of 14 residues. Trimming took 0 bases from V and 5 from J, leaving 8 bases between them. The CDR3 DNA reads TGTGCCAGCAGCCAAGATAAGGGGCATCAGCCCCAGCATTTT. Amino acids: CASSQDKGHQPQHF.

This clonotype has a handful of counts. This chain joins TRBV5-1 and TRBJ1-1; the D gene is possibly TRBD1 (5 bases). Trimming removed 0 bases at V and 2 bases at J, with 11 bases between. Germline V gene lookup returns CDR1 SGHRS and CDR2 YFSETQ. CDR3 length equals 15 residues. DNA of the CDR3: TGCGCCAGCAGCTTGGTCGTAGGGGTCAACACTGAAGCTTTCTTT. Its protein is CASSLVVGVNTEAFF.

The J gene is TRBJ1-1, the V gene TRBV29-1; D uncertain. Trimming shortened V by 1 base and J by 2 bases, and 5 bases separated the two germline ends. Germline V gives CDR1 SQVTM, CDR2 ANQGSEA. There are 12 residues in the CDR3. CDR3 bases: TGCAGCGTTGAAGGCTTTAACACTGAAGCTTTCTTT. Protein: CSVEGFNTEAFF.

This sequence joins TRBV5-6 and TRBJ1-5; TRBD1 might be the D (6 bases). Trimming shortened V by 3 bases and J by 6 bases, and 13 bases separated the two germline ends. Germline-derived CDR1 and CDR2 are SGHDT and YYEEEE. The CDR3 spans 14 residues. This CDR3 is CASSWGRGFQPQHF. DNA for the CDR3: TGTGCCAGCAGCTGGGGAAGGGGGTTTCAGCCCCAGCATTTT.

The chain uses TRBV9 and TRBJ2-2, with 7 nucleotides matching TRBD1. The J segment lost 2 bases and the V segment lost 4 bases, leaving 8 bases of the junction unmatched. This CDR3 contains 16 residues. CDR1 SGDLS and CDR2 YYNGEE come from the germline V gene. In nucleotides, the CDR3 is TGTGCCAGCAGCACCATGAGACAGGGCAACACCGGGGAGCTGTTTTTT. Residues: CASSTMRQGNTGELFF.

The chain is built from TRBV20-1 and TRBJ2-1; 9 nucleotides line up with TRBD2. Germline loops: CDR1 DFQATT, CDR2 SNEGSKA (reference sequence). The CDR3 is 17 amino acids. The junction had 11 bases not matched to a gene; V was cut back by 5 bases and J by 0 bases. The CDR3 loop is CSAPGAYSGGSYNEQFF. Written as DNA, the CDR3 is TGCAGTGCTCCCGGGGCCTATAGCGGGGGCTCCTACAATGAGCAGTTCTTC.

This clonotype was seen repeatedly, ten times or more. This chain links TRBV5-1 with TRBJ2-5; 9 nucleotides match TRBD1. The germline V gene has CDR1 SGHRS and CDR2 YFSETQ. After removal of 4 bases from V and 2 bases from J, the junction contained 3 bases not matched to a gene. This CDR3 spans 14 amino acids. The CDR3 DNA reads as TGCGCCAGCAGCAGACAGGGGGGTCAAGAGACCCAGTACTTC. Amino acid sequence: CASSRQGGQETQYF.

This clonotype was detected only a few times. The V gene is TRBV12-3 or TRBV12-4, the J gene TRBJ2-1; 9 bases match TRBD2. This CDR3 spans 15 amino acids. V shed 1 base and J 9 bases; nucleotides not matched to a gene: 7. DNA of the CDR3: TGTGCCAGCAGTTTAGGTGGCGGGGGGGCTGGTGAGCAGTTCTTC. Translated: CASSLGGGGAGEQFF.